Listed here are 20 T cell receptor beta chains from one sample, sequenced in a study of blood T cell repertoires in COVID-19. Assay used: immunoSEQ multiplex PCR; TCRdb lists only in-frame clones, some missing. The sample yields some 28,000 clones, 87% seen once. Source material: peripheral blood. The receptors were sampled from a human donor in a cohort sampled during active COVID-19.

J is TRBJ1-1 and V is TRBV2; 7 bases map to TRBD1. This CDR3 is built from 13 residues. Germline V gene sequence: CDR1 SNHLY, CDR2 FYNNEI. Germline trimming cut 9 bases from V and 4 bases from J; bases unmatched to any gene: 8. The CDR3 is CARRGPQITEAFF. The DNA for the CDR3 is TGTGCCAGAAGGGGGCCGCAGATCACTGAAGCTTTCTTT.

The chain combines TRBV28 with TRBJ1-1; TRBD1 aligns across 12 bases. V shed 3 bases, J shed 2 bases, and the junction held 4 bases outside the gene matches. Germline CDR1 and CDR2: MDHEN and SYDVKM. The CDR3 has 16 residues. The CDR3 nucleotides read TGTGCCAGCAGTTTCATGGGACAGGGGGCCAACACTGAAGCTTTCTTT. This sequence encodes CASSFMGQGANTEAFF.

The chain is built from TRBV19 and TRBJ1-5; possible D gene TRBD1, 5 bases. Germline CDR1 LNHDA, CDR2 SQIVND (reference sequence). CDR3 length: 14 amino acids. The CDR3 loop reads CASSGAGIGQPQHF. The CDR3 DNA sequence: TGTGCTTCCTCCGGAGCAGGGATTGGTCAGCCCCAGCATTTT.

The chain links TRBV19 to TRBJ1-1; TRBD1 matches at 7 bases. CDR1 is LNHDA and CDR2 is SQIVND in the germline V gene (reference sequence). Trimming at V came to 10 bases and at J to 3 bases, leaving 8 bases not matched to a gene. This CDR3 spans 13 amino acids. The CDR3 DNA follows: TGTGCCACCAGCGACAGGGCGGACACTGAAGCTTTCTTT. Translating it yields CATSDRADTEAFF.

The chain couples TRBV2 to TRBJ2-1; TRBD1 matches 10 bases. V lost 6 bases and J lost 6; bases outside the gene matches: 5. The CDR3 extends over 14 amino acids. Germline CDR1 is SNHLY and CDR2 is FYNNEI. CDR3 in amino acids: CASSGTGVLNEQFF. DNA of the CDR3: TGTGCCAGCAGCGGGACAGGGGTCCTCAATGAGCAGTTCTTC.

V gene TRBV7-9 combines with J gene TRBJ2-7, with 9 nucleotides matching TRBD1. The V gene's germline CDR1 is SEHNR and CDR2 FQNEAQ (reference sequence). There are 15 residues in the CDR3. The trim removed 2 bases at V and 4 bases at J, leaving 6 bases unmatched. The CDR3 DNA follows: TGTGCCAGCAGCTTATTGACAGGGGGAATGTACGAGCAGTACTTC. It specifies CASSLLTGGMYEQYF.

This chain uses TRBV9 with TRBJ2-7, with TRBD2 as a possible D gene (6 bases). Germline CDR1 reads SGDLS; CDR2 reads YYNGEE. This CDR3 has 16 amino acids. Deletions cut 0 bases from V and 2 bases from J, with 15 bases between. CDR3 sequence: CASSVGSGGSPYEQYF. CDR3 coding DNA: TGTGCCAGCAGCGTAGGTTCAGGAGGGAGCCCCTACGAGCAGTACTTC.

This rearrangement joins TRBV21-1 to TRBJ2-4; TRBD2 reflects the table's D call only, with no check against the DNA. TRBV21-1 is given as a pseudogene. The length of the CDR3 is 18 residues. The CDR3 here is CASSKPGLAGVGGNIQYF. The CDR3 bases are TGTGCCAGCAGCAAACCCGGACTAGCGGGAGTCGGTGGGAACATTCAGTACTTC.

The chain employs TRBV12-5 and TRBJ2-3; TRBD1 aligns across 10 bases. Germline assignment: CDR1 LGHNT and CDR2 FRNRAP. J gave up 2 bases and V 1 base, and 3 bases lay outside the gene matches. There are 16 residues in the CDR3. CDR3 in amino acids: CASGLGTGGNTDTQYF. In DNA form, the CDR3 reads TGTGCTAGTGGTTTGGGGACAGGGGGTAACACAGATACGCAGTATTTT.

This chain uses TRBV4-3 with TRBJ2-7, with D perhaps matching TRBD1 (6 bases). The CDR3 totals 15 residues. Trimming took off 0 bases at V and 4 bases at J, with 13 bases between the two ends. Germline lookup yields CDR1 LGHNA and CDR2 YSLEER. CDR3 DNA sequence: TGCGCCAGCAGCCAAGATCTGGCAGGGGAATACGAGCAGTACTTC. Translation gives CASSQDLAGEYEQYF.

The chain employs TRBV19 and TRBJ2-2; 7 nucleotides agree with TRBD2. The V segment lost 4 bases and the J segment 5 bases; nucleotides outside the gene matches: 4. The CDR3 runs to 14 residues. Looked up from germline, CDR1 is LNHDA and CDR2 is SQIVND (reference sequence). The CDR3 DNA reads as TGTGCCAGTAGTACAGGGAGGGAAACCGGGGAGCTGTTTTTT. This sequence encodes CASSTGRETGELFF.

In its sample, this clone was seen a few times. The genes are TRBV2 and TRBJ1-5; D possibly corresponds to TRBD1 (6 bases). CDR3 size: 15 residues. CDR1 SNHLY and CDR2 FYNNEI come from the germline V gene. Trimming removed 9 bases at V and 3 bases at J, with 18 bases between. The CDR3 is CARPGGGDLNQPQHF. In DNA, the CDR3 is TGTGCCAGACCTGGAGGGGGGGACCTCAATCAGCCCCAGCATTTT.

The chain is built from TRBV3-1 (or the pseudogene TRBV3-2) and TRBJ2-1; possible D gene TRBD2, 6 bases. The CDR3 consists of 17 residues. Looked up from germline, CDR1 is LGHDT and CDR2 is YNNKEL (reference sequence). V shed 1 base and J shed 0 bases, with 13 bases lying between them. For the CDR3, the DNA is TGTGCCAGCAGCCAAGTGACAGCACTAGCCTCCTACAATGAGCAGTTCTTC. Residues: CASSQVTALASYNEQFF.

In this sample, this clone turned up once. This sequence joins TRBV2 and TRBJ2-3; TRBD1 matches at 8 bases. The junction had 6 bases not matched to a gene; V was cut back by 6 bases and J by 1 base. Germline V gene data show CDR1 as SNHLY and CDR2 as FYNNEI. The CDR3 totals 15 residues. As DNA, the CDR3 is TGTGCCAGCAGGAGGACAGGGTATGGCACAGATACGCAGTATTTT. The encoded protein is CASRRTGYGTDTQYF.

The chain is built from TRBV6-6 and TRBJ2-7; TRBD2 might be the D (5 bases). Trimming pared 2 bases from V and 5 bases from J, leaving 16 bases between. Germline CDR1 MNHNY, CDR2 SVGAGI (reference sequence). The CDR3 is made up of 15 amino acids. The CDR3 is CASSYVSGGWDEQYF. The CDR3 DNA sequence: TGTGCCAGCAGTTACGTGAGTGGAGGTTGGGACGAGCAGTACTTC.

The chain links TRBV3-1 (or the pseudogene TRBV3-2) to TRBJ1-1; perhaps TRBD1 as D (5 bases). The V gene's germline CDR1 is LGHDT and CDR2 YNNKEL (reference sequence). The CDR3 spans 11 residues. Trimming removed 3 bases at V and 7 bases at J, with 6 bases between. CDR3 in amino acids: CASSHRDEAFF. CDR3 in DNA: TGTGCCAGCAGCCACAGGGATGAAGCTTTCTTT.

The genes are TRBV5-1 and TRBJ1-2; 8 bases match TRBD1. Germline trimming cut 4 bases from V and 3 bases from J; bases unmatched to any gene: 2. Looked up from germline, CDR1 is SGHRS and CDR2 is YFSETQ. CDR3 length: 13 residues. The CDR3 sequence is CASSPTGDYGYTF. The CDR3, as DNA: TGCGCCAGCAGCCCGACAGGGGACTATGGCTACACCTTC.

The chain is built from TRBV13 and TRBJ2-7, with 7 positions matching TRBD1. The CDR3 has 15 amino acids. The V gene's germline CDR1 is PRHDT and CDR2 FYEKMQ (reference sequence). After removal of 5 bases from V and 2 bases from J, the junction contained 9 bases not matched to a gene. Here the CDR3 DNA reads TGTGCCAGCAGCCGAAACCGGGACAGCACCTACGAGCAGTACTTC. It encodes CASSRNRDSTYEQYF.

The CDR3 protein is CASSDTGPRTEAFF. For the CDR3, the DNA is TGCGCCAGCAGCGACACAGGGCCGAGGACTGAAGCTTTCTTT. This chain uses TRBV5-1 with TRBJ1-1, with a weak D call TRBD1 (6 bases). The CDR3 totals 14 residues. Germline loops: CDR1 SGHRS, CDR2 YFSETQ. V was cut by 4 bases and J by 5 bases, with 15 bases left in between.

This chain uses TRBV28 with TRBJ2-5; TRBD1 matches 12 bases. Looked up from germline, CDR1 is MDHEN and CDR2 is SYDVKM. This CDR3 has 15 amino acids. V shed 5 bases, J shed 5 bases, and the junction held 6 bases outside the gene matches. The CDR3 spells CASSHGTGGRETQYF. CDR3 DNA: TGTGCCAGCAGTCATGGGACAGGGGGCAGGGAGACCCAGTACTTC.